This T cell receptor (beta chain) is from a study of cytotoxic CD8 clonotypes in ibrutinib-treated CLL. Overall study context: Across the patients, some eleven were relapsed/refractory, some 14 treatment-naive and 17 to 18 IGHV unmutated. After median around 68 months, roughly 15 stayed in remission, about twelve progressed; responses some 25 partial, 2 complete. Notes on the study in general: Clonality (at baseline) was higher than in age-matched healthy donors and tracked circulating CD8+ T-cell counts.

Some clones are missing from TCRdb's copy, which holds only in-frame ones; the method was immunoSEQ multiplex PCR. The data hold 150,000 or so clones, with around 81% observed a single time. This clone was seen just once. No antigen is known for it. The CDR3 runs 13 residues. V shed 2 bases and J shed 3 bases, with 7 bases lying between them. Looked up from germline, CDR1 is MNHEY and CDR2 is SVGAGI. This receptor was identified in a human donor with chronic lymphocytic leukemia. V is TRBV6-5 and J is TRBJ2-5; no reliable D call. This sample comprised PBMCs, obtained after 36 months of ibrutinib treatment. The CDR3 reads CASSYAGEETQYF. The CDR3 DNA sequence: TGTGCCAGCAGTTACGCCGGAGAAGAGACCCAGTACTTC.